The entry below gives a single TCR beta chain sequence along with its context. Antigen: not known. The sample is drawn from a study of cytomegalovirus exposure and HLA in healthy donors. Germline V CDR1 and CDR2: SGHRS, YFSETQ. V was shortened by 0 bases and J by 1 base, with 10 bases between the two germline ends. The CDR3 is 16 amino acids. Sampled while nominally healthy, donors likely had unrecorded immune exposures. The study, taken as a whole, reports: Being productive about 87% or about 30% of the time was typical of most TCR beta V segments in an earlier analysis.

The PCR had 60 Vbeta and 13 Jbeta primers. The assay was immunoSEQ multiplex PCR, and TCRdb's table has in-frame clones only and misses some. The sample consists of some 150,000 clones, around 75% of them appearing once. The receptor's source is a woman aged 25 to 39 in good health and CMV-seronegative. The chain uses TRBV5-1 and TRBJ2-2; possible D gene TRBD1, 5 bases. Sequenced material: PBMCs. This CDR3 reads CASSLVQGRNTGELFF. The CDR3 nucleotides read TGCGCCAGCAGCTTGGTCCAGGGCCGGAACACCGGGGAGCTGTTTTTT.